The 14 T cell receptor beta chains listed next were all sequenced from one sample in a study of shared clonotypes between healthy human individuals. Sequencing was performed with immunoSEQ multiplex PCR; in TCRdb, only in-frame clones are kept and a portion is missing. The sample has 950,000 to 1,100,000 clones, roughly 75% seen once. The sequencing input was memory CD4+ T cells sorted from blood. Documented subset: CD45RA-negative fraction. The receptors come from a man aged 18-30 years in good health.

This chain links TRBV6-6 with TRBJ1-1; possibly TRBD1 for D (5 bases). V was cut by 2 bases and J by 8 bases, with 9 bases left in between. Germline assignment: CDR1 MNHNY and CDR2 SVGAGI (reference sequence). The CDR3 is 12 residues long. CDR3 amino acids: CASSYGAYEAFF. The CDR3 DNA is TGTGCCAGCAGTTACGGGGCTTACGAAGCTTTCTTT.

As regards this clone: Other DNA sequences in the sample encode the same CDR3. V usage is TRBV30 and J usage is TRBJ2-5; D is perhaps TRBD1 or TRBD2 (6 bases each). This CDR3 has 13 residues. With 3 bases removed from V and 2 bases from J, the gap between germline ends came to 10 bases. The germline CDR1 and CDR2 sequences are GTSNPN and SVGIG (reference sequence). The CDR3 sequence is CAWSGGLQETQYF. DNA for the CDR3: TGTGCCTGGAGCGGGGGCTTACAAGAGACCCAGTACTTC.

As to this clone: Within the sample, other DNA sequences also encode this same CDR3. V gene TRBV9 combines with J gene TRBJ1-4; unclear D gene. V lost 0 bases and J 5 bases, leaving 8 bases between the germline ends. The CDR3 is made up of 14 amino acids. Germline V gene lookup returns CDR1 SGDLS and CDR2 YYNGEE. Here the CDR3 reads CASSVAATNEKLFF. The CDR3 nucleotides read TGTGCCAGCAGCGTAGCGGCGACGAATGAAAAACTGTTTTTT.

The chain recombines TRBV5-4 with TRBJ2-5; 10 bases fit TRBD1. Losses at the gene ends were 4 bases for V and 5 bases for J; bases not matched to a gene: 8. The germline V gene encodes CDR1 SGHNT and CDR2 YYREEE (reference sequence). This CDR3 contains 15 residues. The CDR3 DNA reads TGTGCCAGCAGCCGTTCGACAGGGGGCGAGGAGACCCAGTACTTC. Translated, it gives CASSRSTGGEETQYF.

CDR3 in DNA: TGTGCCTGGACAGGGAAGGTTGATGGCTACACCTTC. Encoded protein: CAWTGKVDGYTF. The genes are TRBV30 and TRBJ1-2, with D perhaps matching TRBD1 (5 bases). The ends were cut back, 4 bases at V and 6 bases at J, with 12 bases in the middle. The CDR3 contains 12 residues. Germline CDR1 and CDR2: GTSNPN and SVGIG (reference sequence). Based on the CDR3 plus reference TRBV30 and TRBJ1-2, the full variable domain is SQTIHQWPATLVQPVGSPLSLECTVEGTSNPNLYWYRQAAGRGLQLLFYSVGIGQISSEVPQNLSASRPQDRQFILSSKKLLLSDSGFYLCAWTGKVDGYTFGSGTRLTVV.

A remark on this clone: The sample contains more than one DNA sequence encoding this CDR3. The genes are TRBV6-6 and TRBJ2-1; the D is unclear. This CDR3 spans 11 amino acids. The germline V gene has CDR1 MNHNY and CDR2 SVGAGI (reference sequence). The V end was cut by 2 bases, the J end by 8 bases, with 4 bases between. The CDR3 protein is CASSYGYEQFF. CDR3 in DNA: TGTGCCAGCAGTTACGGGTATGAGCAGTTCTTC.

The chain couples TRBV5-1 to TRBJ1-1, with D perhaps TRBD1 (6 bases). The V and J ends lost 1 base and 6 bases respectively, with 13 bases between them. In germline, CDR1 is SGHRS, CDR2 YFSETQ. The CDR3 sequence is 14 residues long. CDR3 protein: CASSLMDSSPEAFF. In DNA form, the CDR3 reads TGCGCCAGCAGCTTGATGGACAGCTCCCCTGAAGCTTTCTTT.

The genes are TRBV18 and TRBJ2-5; D perhaps matches TRBD2 (6 bases). This CDR3 region has 14 residues. Trimming removed 4 bases at V and 0 bases at J, with 9 bases between. CDR1 is KGHSH and CDR2 is LQKENI in the germline V gene. The CDR3 nucleotides read TGTGCCAGCTCACTTCGGGGGAACCAAGAGACCCAGTACTTC. It is translated as CASSLRGNQETQYF. Supplemented by reference TRBV18 and TRBJ2-5, the full variable domain reads NAGVMQNPRHLVRRRGQEARLRCSPMKGHSHVYWYRQLPEEGLKFMVYLQKENIIDESGMPKERFSAEFPKEGPSILRIQQVVRGDSAAYFCASSLRGNQETQYFGPGTRLLVL.

The gene calls are TRBV19 and TRBJ1-5; maybe TRBD1 (5 bases). Germline CDR1 reads LNHDA; CDR2 reads SQIVND (reference sequence). CDR3 size: 14 residues. V was trimmed by 5 bases and J by 2 bases, leaving 10 bases between them. CDR3 sequence reads: CASSWGRGNQPQHF. CDR3 bases: TGTGCCAGTAGTTGGGGACGCGGCAATCAGCCCCAGCATTTT.

This clone came up once. The genes are TRBV25-1 and TRBJ2-7, with 7 bases aligning to TRBD1. The germline gives CDR1 MGHDK, CDR2 SYGVNS. J was trimmed by 7 bases and V by 7 bases; bases with no gene match: 7. This CDR3 is built from 12 residues. CDR3 DNA: TGTGCCAGCAACAGGGGCACGGGGGAGCAGTACTTC. This codes for CASNRGTGEQYF.

This clone was detected a few times. The chain uses TRBV19 and TRBJ2-7, with D perhaps TRBD1 (5 bases). The CDR3 totals 14 residues. In germline, CDR1 is LNHDA, CDR2 SQIVND (reference sequence). The V gene lost 3 bases and the J gene lost 1 base, with 10 bases spanning the gap. CDR3 sequence: CASSIRKGSYEQYF. The DNA for the CDR3 is TGTGCCAGTAGTATCCGGAAGGGGTCCTACGAGCAGTACTTC.

The chain couples TRBV9 to TRBJ2-1; 7 nucleotides line up with TRBD2. V lost 4 bases and J lost 11; bases outside the gene matches: 12. CDR1 and CDR2 from the germline V gene are SGDLS and YYNGEE. The CDR3 loop spans 14 amino acids. The CDR3 spells CASSPGVAGSQQFF. CDR3 in DNA: TGTGCCAGCAGCCCCGGGGTAGCGGGCAGTCAGCAGTTCTTC.

V usage is TRBV11-2 and J usage is TRBJ2-1; TRBD2 agrees at 10 bases. Germline V gene sequence: CDR1 SGHAT, CDR2 FQNNGV. The CDR3 is made up of 16 amino acids. Trimming removed 3 bases from V and 5 bases from J; junction bases left unmatched: 7. The CDR3 is CASSFSGGAGNNEQFF. Here the CDR3 DNA reads TGTGCCAGCAGCTTCAGCGGGGGGGCTGGTAACAATGAGCAGTTCTTC.

V gene TRBV15 combines with J gene TRBJ1-4, with D perhaps TRBD1 (6 bases). V lost 6 bases, J lost 4 bases, and 15 bases lay in between. Germline lookup yields CDR1 LNHNV and CDR2 YYDKDF (reference sequence). The CDR3 loop spans 15 amino acids. CDR3 region: CATSWGGHDNEKLFF. Written as DNA, the CDR3 is TGTGCCACCAGTTGGGGGGGGCACGATAATGAAAAACTGTTTTTT.